This TCR beta chain was observed in a study of shared clonotypes between healthy human individuals. V trimming: 4 bases; J trimming: 1 base; junction bases outside the gene matches: 8. Germline V gene sequence: CDR1 SEHNR, CDR2 FQNEAQ (reference sequence). The CDR3 covers 16 residues. Terminally differentiated effector memory CD45RA+ cells were left out of the naive CD8 fraction, which was CD45RO-negative and positively selected for CCR7. The repertoire was sequenced with immunoSEQ multiplex PCR; TCRdb's copy has only in-frame clones and lacks some. The sample includes about 550,000 clones, about 95% of them seen just once. General observations from the study: Between a few donors, naive CD4 clonotypes were shared at a level of about 5%.

About this clone: Its antigen is not known.

The chain links TRBV7-9 to TRBJ1-2, with TRBD1 matching over 8 bases. The sequenced sample consisted of naive CD8+ T cells sorted from blood. This TCR derives from a woman in her twenties or thirties in good health. The CDR3 sequence: CASSSGADRDNYGYTF. The CDR3 coding sequence is TGTGCCAGCAGCTCCGGGGCGGACAGGGATAACTATGGCTACACCTTC.